One sample yielded the 12 T cell receptor beta chains listed below, sequenced in a study of blood T cells in healthy people across ages. Then a second PCR, running about 6 to 12 cycles, was carried out with a sample-barcoded 5' primer and a J-beta primer mix. Using its own MiXCR run on the 5' RACE reads, TCRdb lists one record per CDR3 protein. Of roughly 1.5 million distinct CDR3 sequences in the sample, under 55% were seen once. The specimen was blood. The receptors shown here come from a woman aged 18-29 years in good health.

The V and J genes are TRBV20-1 and TRBJ2-2, with 7 bases fitting TRBD1. After removal of 5 bases from V and 1 base from J, the junction contained 4 bases not matched to a gene. The CDR3 length is 14 residues. CDR1 and CDR2 (germline): DFQATT, SNEGSKA (reference sequence). CDR3 in amino acids: CSASRDRNTGELFF. The CDR3 DNA follows: TGCAGTGCTTCCCGGGACAGGAACACCGGGGAGCTGTTTTTT.

This clonotype appeared a few times. This chain's CDR3 is CASSEDGEETQYF. CDR3 in DNA: TGTGCCAGCAGCGAGGACGGCGAAGAGACCCAGTACTTC. The chain is built from TRBV9 and TRBJ2-5; unclear D gene. The CDR3 runs 13 residues. V lost 3 bases and J lost 3, with 9 bases in between. Germline loops: CDR1 SGDLS, CDR2 YYNGEE. The full variable domain, completed using reference TRBV9 and TRBJ2-5, is DSGVTQTPKHLITATGQRVTLRCSPRSGDLSVYWYQQSLDQGLQFLIQYYNGEERAKGNILERFSAQQFPDLHSELNLSSLELGDSALYFCASSEDGEETQYFGPGTRLLVL.

A few counts support this clonotype. The chain links TRBV12-3 or TRBV12-4 to TRBJ2-3; D unresolved. The CDR3 totals 14 residues. Trimming left V 1 base short and J 2 bases short, with 7 bases between. The CDR3 is CASSLDSYTDTQYF. For the CDR3, the DNA is TGTGCCAGCAGTTTAGACAGCTACACAGATACGCAGTATTTT.

The CDR3 spells CASSPLGEVSGNTIYF. The CDR3 coding sequence is TGTGCCAGCAGCCCGCTAGGGGAGGTTTCTGGAAACACCATATATTTT. The chain links TRBV7-9 to TRBJ1-3; D may be TRBD1 (5 bases). The CDR3 consists of 16 residues. Trimming took off 5 bases at V and 1 base at J, with 15 bases between the two ends. Germline CDR1 SEHNR, CDR2 FQNEAQ (reference sequence).

This clonotype was seen a handful of times. This chain links TRBV29-1 with TRBJ1-2; a possible D gene is TRBD1 (6 bases). Germline V gene sequence: CDR1 SQVTM, CDR2 ANQGSEA. V was shortened by 2 bases and J by 6 bases, with 10 bases between the two germline ends. There are 12 residues in the CDR3. DNA for the CDR3: TGCAGCGTTGAACTTTACAGGGATGGCTACACCTTC. Its translation is CSVELYRDGYTF.

The sample holds a few counts of this clonotype. This chain links TRBV20-1 with TRBJ2-7, with a possible D match to TRBD1 (6 bases). The CDR3 extends over 13 amino acids. In germline, CDR1 is DFQATT, CDR2 SNEGSKA (reference sequence). V was cut by 5 bases and J by 6 bases, with 17 bases left in between. The CDR3 DNA follows: TGCAGTGCTGAGAACAGGGTTTGGGGCGAGCAGTACTTC. Translation gives CSAENRVWGEQYF.

This clonotype was seen only once. A read error may account for a junction end that differs from germline. The V gene is TRBV5-6, the J gene TRBJ2-3, with D unclear. This CDR3 region has 14 residues. Per the germline V gene, CDR1 is SGHDT and CDR2 is YYEEEE. CDR3 sequence: CASSFNPSTDTQYF. CDR3 nucleotides: TGTGCAAGCAGCTTTAACCCTAGCACAGATACGCAGTATTTT.

This clonotype was counted ten times or more. CDR3: CASSPGLAESDTQYF. The CDR3 coding sequence is TGTGCCAGCAGCCCGGGACTAGCGGAGTCAGATACGCAGTATTTT. J is TRBJ2-3 and V is TRBV7-3; TRBD2 matches 11 bases. Looked up from germline, CDR1 is SGHTA and CDR2 is FQGTGA. This CDR3 has 15 residues. The ends lost 5 bases at V and 4 bases at J; junction bases unmatched: 5.

The sample holds a few counts of this clonotype. This chain joins TRBV10-3 and TRBJ2-7; 11 nucleotides align to TRBD2. Germline assignment: CDR1 ENHRY and CDR2 SYGVKD. CDR3 size: 14 residues. V gave up 3 bases and J gave up 4 bases; unmatched junction bases: 2. The CDR3 DNA follows: TGTGCCATCAGTGAACTAGCGGGAGCATACGAGCAGTACTTC. This sequence encodes CAISELAGAYEQYF.

J is TRBJ2-3 and V is TRBV28; D remains unclear. The CDR3 contains 11 residues. Trimming stripped 7 bases from V and 5 bases from J, with 7 bases between. Germline V gene data show CDR1 as MDHEN and CDR2 as SYDVKM. CDR3 coding DNA: TGTGCCAGCAATAAAAGAGATACGCAGTATTTT. As protein: CASNKRDTQYF.

The table lists this clonotype with a few counts. The V call is TRBV4-1, the J call TRBJ2-1; D gene uncertain. This CDR3 comprises 15 residues. Germline V gene data show CDR1 as MGHRA and CDR2 as YSYEKL. Trimming shortened V by 2 bases and J by 7 bases, and 15 bases separated the two germline ends. The CDR3 DNA is TGCGCCAGCAGCCAACTAGGGCTACTGGGGAATGAGCAGTTCTTC. This translates into CASSQLGLLGNEQFF.

This clonotype was counted only a few times. The chain has TRBV21-1 and TRBJ2-3. TRBV21-1 is a documented pseudogene. The CDR3 covers 14 residues. CDR3: CASSGGRGTDTQYF. Written as DNA, the CDR3 is TGTGCCAGCAGTGGCGGACGCGGCACAGATACGCAGTATTTT.